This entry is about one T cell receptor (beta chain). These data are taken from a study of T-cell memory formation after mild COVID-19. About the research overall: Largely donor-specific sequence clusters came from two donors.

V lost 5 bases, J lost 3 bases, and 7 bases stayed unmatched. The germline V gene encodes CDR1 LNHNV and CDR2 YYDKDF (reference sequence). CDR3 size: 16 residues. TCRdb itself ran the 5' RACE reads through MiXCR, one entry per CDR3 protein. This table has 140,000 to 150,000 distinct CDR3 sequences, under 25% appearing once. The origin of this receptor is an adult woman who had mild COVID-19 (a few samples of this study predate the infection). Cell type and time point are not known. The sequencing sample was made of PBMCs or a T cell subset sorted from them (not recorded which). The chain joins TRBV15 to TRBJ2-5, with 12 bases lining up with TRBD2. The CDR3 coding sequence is TGTGCCACCAGCCGAACCCTAGCGGGGGGGGAAGAGACCCAGTACTTC. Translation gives CATSRTLAGGEETQYF. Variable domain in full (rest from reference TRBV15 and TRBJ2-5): DAMVIQNPRYQVTQFGKPVTLSCSQTLNHNVMYWYQQKSSQAPKLLFHYYDKDFNNEADTPDNFQSRRPNTSFCFLDIRSPGLGDTAMYLCATSRTLAGGEETQYFGPGTRLLVL.